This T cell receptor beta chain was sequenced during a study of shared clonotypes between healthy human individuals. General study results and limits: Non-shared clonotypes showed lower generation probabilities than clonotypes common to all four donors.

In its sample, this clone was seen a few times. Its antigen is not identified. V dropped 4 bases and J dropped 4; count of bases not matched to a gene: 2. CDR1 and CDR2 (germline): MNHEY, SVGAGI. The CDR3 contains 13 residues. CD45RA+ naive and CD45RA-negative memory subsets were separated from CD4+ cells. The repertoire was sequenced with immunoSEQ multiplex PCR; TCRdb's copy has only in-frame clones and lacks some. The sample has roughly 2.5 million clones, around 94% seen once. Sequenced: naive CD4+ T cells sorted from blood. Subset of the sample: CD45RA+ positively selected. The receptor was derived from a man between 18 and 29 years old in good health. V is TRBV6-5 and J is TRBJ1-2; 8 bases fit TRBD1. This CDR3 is CASSFTGGYGYTF. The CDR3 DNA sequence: TGTGCCAGCAGTTTCACAGGGGGCTATGGCTACACCTTC.